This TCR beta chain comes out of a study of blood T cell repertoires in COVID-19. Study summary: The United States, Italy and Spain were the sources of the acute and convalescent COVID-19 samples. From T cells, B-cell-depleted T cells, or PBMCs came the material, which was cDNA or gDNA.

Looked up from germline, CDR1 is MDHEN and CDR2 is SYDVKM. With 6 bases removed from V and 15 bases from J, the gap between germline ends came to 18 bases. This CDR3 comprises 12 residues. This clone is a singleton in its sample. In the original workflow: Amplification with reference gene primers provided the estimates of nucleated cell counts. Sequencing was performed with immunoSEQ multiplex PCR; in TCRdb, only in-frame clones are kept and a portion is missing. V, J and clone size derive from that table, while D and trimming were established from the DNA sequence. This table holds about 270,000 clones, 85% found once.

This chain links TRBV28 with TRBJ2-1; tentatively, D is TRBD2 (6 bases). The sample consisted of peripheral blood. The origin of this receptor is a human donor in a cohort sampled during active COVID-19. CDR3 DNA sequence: TGTGCCAGCAGCTCAGGGTCTGGTAGCGGGTTCTTC. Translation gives CASSSGSGSGFF.